This T cell receptor (beta chain) is drawn from a study of blood T cell repertoires in COVID-19. Original processing notes: Estimates of nucleated cell counts were drawn from the amplification of reference gene primers. TCRdb's table, derived via immunoSEQ multiplex PCR, lists solely in-frame clones and lacks some. V and J calls and clone size come straight from that table; D and trimming were deduced from the DNA. The sample lists some 200,000 clones; about 80% were seen once. This clonotype was sampled from a human donor with acute or convalescent COVID-19. The donor label of this sample is uncertain. Sequencing was performed on peripheral blood.

The CDR3 DNA follows: TGTGCCAGCAGCTTATTAGCTAGCGCCGATACGCAGTATTTT. This encodes CASSLLASADTQYF. The chain uses TRBV7-9 and TRBJ2-3; a weak D match, TRBD2 (6 bases). V was shortened by 2 bases and J by 6 bases, with 12 bases between the two germline ends. The germline CDR1 and CDR2 sequences are SEHNR and FQNEAQ (reference sequence). The CDR3 is made up of 14 amino acids.